Listed below are T cell receptor beta chains from one sample, sequenced in a study of graft-versus-host responses after intestinal transplantation. No antigen is known for these receptors. TCRdb's copy holds only in-frame clones and misses some; the assay was immunoSEQ multiplex PCR. This repertoire shows about 120,000 clones, 90% found once; its top ten account for about 0.18%. The sequences come from unstimulated CD4+ T cells sorted from spleen or lymph node cells, collected before intestinal transplant. The origin of the receptors is a human donor who received an intestinal transplant. Both conserved end residues are part of each CDR3. The D gene is left open where the match is weak. Part of the rows lack a size; the others show once, few, many or a class for expanded clones.

.,TRBJ1-6,.,TRBV2,CASIFRTVPNSPLHF,TGTGCCAGCATCTTTAGAACGGTCCCGAATTCACCCCTCCACTTT
TRBD1,TRBJ1-2,once,TRBV2,CASGTESWESYGYTF,TGTGCCAGCGGGACAGAGAGTTGGGAATCCTATGGCTACACCTTC
.,TRBJ1-1,.,TRBV5-5,CASSSEGTEAFF,TGTGCCAGCAGCTCCGAGGGCACTGAAGCTTTCTTT
.,TRBJ2-6,.,TRBV30,CAWSNSLGGANVLTF,TGTGCCTGGAGTAACTCCCTGGGCGGGGCCAACGTCCTGACTTTC
TRBD1,TRBJ2-5,once,TRBV6-1,CASTDPGQGVWEQYF,TGTGCCAGCACCGACCCGGGACAGGGGGTCTGGGAGCAGTACTTC
TRBD1,TRBJ1-5,.,TRBV6-5,CASSLAIRQGPQHF,TGTGCCAGCAGCCTGGCCATAAGACAGGGCCCCCAGCATTTT
TRBD1,TRBJ1-2,once,TRBV6-5,CASTPIGTGNYGYTF,TGTGCCAGCACTCCCATAGGGACAGGGAACTATGGCTACACCTTC
TRBD2,TRBJ2-1,.,TRBV14,CASRRTSGRAEQFF,TGTGCCAGCAGGAGGACTAGCGGACGCGCTGAGCAGTTCTTC
TRBD1,TRBJ2-3,.,TRBV4-3,CASSRRQGLADTQYF,TGCGCCAGCAGCCGACGACAGGGTTTAGCCGATACGCAGTATTTT
TRBD1,TRBJ2-7,.,TRBV4-1,CASSSGTGRKYEQYF,TGCGCCAGCAGCTCCGGGACAGGGAGGAAGTACGAGCAGTACTTC
TRBD1,TRBJ2-5,.,TRBV10-3,CAISAGGEETQYF,TGTGCCATCAGTGCAGGGGGTGAAGAGACCCAGTACTTC
.,TRBJ2-7,few,TRBV2,CASSRENSRFGYEQYF,TGTGCCAGCTCGAGAGAGAACAGCCGCTTTGGCTACGAGCAGTACTTC
.,TRBJ1-6,.,TRBV11-2,CASSLNNSPLHF,TGTGCCAGCAGCCTAAATAATTCACCCCTCCACTTT
.,TRBJ1-5,.,TRBV5-1,CASSLGGPRHPQHF,TGCGCCAGCAGCTTGGGGGGGCCCAGGCATCCCCAGCATTTT
TRBD2,TRBJ2-2,.,TRBV5-1,CASRPGPHPTSGRAAGELFF,TGCGCCAGCAGACCGGGGCCCCACCCGACTAGCGGGAGGGCCGCCGGGGAGCTGTTTTTT
TRBD1,TRBJ1-4,.,TRBV10-3,CAISEGPGTGNEKLFF,TGTGCCATCAGTGAAGGCCCCGGGACAGGGAATGAAAAACTGTTTTTT
TRBD1,TRBJ1-6,.,TRBV7-9,CASRRQGRNSPLHF,TGTGCCAGCCGACGACAGGGGCGAAATTCACCCCTCCACTTT
TRBD1,TRBJ2-1,.,TRBV30,CAWIPRTGLGIVEQFF,TGTGCCTGGATACCTCGGACAGGGCTGGGGATCGTTGAGCAGTTCTTC
.,TRBJ2-4,.,TRBV6-1,CASTLAKNIQYF,TGTGCCAGCACCCTAGCCAAAAACATTCAGTACTTC
.,TRBJ1-1,.,TRBV5-6,CASSFTPETEAFF,TGTGCCAGCAGCTTCACCCCCGAGACTGAAGCTTTCTTT
.,TRBJ1-5,.,TRBV19,CASSTVAGSAQPQHF,TGTGCCAGTAGTACGGTGGCAGGGTCGGCTCAGCCCCAGCATTTT
TRBD2,TRBJ2-1,once,TRBV2,CASSGYHSGSSSYNEQFF,TGTGCCAGCAGTGGGTACCACAGCGGGAGTAGCTCCTACAATGAGCAGTTCTTC
.,TRBJ2-5,.,TRBV27,CASCGGNQETQYF,TGTGCCAGCTGTGGGGGGAACCAAGAGACCCAGTACTTC
TRBD1,TRBJ1-1,.,TRBV10-3,CAIKSHMDRGVMGNTEAFF,TGTGCCATCAAGTCACATATGGACAGGGGAGTAATGGGGAACACTGAAGCTTTCTTT